This T cell receptor beta chain comes out of a study of blood T cell repertoires in COVID-19. Germline assignment: CDR1 SGHRS and CDR2 YFSETQ. The CDR3 covers 15 residues. Trimming at V came to 4 bases and at J to 7 bases, leaving 5 bases not matched to a gene. This clone was seen a single time. Some clones are missing from TCRdb's copy, which holds only in-frame ones; the method was immunoSEQ multiplex PCR. The sample has 110,000 to 150,000 clones, under 85% seen once. This TCR was sampled from a human donor in a cohort sampled during active COVID-19. The chain joins TRBV5-1 to TRBJ2-1; TRBD2 agrees at 13 bases. Sequencing input: peripheral blood. CDR3 protein: CASSPLAGGTNEQFF. CDR3 nucleotide sequence: TGCGCCAGCAGCCCACTAGCGGGGGGGACGAATGAGCAGTTCTTC.